This T cell receptor (beta chain) originates from a study of shared clonotypes between healthy human individuals. Study information: Donors were a couple of women and a few men aged 18 to 49.

Trimming at V came to 3 bases and at J to 7 bases, leaving 14 bases not matched to a gene. The CDR3 is made up of 16 amino acids. The germline V gene has CDR1 MNHEY and CDR2 SVGAGI. Worth noting for this clone: Its antigen is not identified. Other DNA sequences from this sample encode an identical CDR3 as well.

Assay used: immunoSEQ multiplex PCR; TCRdb lists only in-frame clones, some missing. The table has about 2.3 million clones, around 92% seen once. General study points: Around 5% of naive CD4 clonotypes were common to a few donors.

What was sequenced was naive CD4+ T cells from PBMCs. Documented subset: CD45RA+ positively selected. The TCR comes from a man between 18 and 35 years old in good health. Some clones in this sample may be carry-over from other donors' samples. This chain links TRBV6-5 with TRBJ2-7, with TRBD1 matching over 8 bases. The CDR3 reads CASSYRPQGQGQEQYF. CDR3 DNA sequence: TGTGCCAGCAGTTATCGCCCTCAAGGACAGGGCCAAGAGCAGTACTTC.